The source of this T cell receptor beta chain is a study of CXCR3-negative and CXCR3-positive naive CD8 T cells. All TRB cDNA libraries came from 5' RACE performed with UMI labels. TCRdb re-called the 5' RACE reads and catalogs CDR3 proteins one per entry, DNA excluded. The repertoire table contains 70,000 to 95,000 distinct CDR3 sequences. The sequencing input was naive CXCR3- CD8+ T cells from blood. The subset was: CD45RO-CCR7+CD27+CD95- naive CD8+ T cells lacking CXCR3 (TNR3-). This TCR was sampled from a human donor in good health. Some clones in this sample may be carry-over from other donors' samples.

The CDR3 region is CSFRGLGNEQFF. V usage is TRBV29-1 and J usage is TRBJ2-1. Germline CDR1 and CDR2: SQVTM and ANQGSEA. The length of the CDR3 is 12 residues.